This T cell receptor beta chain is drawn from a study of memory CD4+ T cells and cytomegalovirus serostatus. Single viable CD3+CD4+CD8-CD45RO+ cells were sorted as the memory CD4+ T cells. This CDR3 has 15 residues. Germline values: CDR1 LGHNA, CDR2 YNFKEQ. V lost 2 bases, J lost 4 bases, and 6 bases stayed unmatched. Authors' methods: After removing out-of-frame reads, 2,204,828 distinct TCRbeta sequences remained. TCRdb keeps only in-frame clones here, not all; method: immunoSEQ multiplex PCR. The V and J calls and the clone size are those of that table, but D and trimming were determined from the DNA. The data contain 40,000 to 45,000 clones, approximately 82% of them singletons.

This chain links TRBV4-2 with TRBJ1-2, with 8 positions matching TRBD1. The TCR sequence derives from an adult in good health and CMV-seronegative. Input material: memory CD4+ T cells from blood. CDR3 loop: CASSQHGQGGYGYTF. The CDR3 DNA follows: TGTGCCAGCAGCCAACACGGACAGGGCGGCTATGGCTACACCTTC.